This T cell receptor (beta chain) was recorded in a study of T cells in Graves' hyperthyroidism and ophthalmopathy. An absence of ophthalmopathy progression within 18 months meant stable Graves' hyperthyroidism. Patients were aged 18 to 65, had disease duration under 2 months, and had newly diagnosed hyperthyroidism. CDR1 SGHVS and CDR2 FQNEAQ come from the germline V gene. The ends lost 1 base at V and 2 bases at J; junction bases unmatched: 2. This CDR3 has 15 amino acids. This clonotype came up many times. The antigen remains unidentified. Study results and caveats: Most clonotypes that expanded in the thyroid above 0.001 also showed up in blood.

Amplified TCR beta CDR3 regions came from RNA transcripts. The TCR CDR3 first-round RT-PCR relied on the HTBI primer set. From the multiplex PCR reads, TCRdb called clonotypes with MiXCR, one entry per CDR3 protein. The profile shows more than 95,000 distinct CDR3 sequences, roughly 44% of them singletons. Material: blood. The TCR comes from a man aged 40-49 years with Graves' hyperthyroidism. The chain couples TRBV7-8 to TRBJ1-2, with TRBD1 matching over 9 bases. The CDR3 DNA reads TGTGCCAGCAGCTTAGAAGGACAGGGGAACTATGGCTACACCTTC. Its translation is CASSLEGQGNYGYTF.